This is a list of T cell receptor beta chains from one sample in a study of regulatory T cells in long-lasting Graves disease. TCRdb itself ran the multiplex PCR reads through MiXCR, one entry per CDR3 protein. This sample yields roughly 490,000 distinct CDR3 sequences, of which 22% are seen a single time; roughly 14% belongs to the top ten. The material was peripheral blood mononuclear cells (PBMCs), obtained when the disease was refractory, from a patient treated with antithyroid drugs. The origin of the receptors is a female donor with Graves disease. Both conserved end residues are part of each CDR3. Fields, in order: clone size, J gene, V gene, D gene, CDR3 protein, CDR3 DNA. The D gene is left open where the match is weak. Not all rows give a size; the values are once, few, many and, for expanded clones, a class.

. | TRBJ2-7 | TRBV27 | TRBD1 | CASSLSAGWDRENEQYF | TGTGCCAGCAGTTTATCCGCCGGTTGGGACAGGGAGAACGAGCAGTACTTC
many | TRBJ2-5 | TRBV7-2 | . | CASSLGNQETQYF | TGTGCCAGCAGCTTAGGGAACCAAGAGACCCAGTACTTC
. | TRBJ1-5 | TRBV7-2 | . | CASSLVDTGKPQHF | TGTGCCAGCAGCTTAGTAGACACGGGGAAGCCCCAGCATTTT
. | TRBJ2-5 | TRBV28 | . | CASSFGGRGTQYF | TGTGCCAGCAGTTTTGGGGGGCGGGGGACCCAGTACTTC
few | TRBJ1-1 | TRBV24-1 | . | CATSDSRVAGAFF | TGTGCCACCAGTGATTCCCGGGTGGCGGGAGCTTTCTTT
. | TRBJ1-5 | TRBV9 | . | CASATGVSNQPQHF | TGTGCCAGCGCCACGGGGGTGAGCAATCAGCCCCAGCATTTT
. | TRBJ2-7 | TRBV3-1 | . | CASSLEDGVAYEQYF | TGTGCCAGCAGCCTAGAAGACGGGGTAGCGTACGAGCAGTACTTC
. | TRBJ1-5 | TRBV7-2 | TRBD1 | CASSLDGTGYQPQHF | TGTGCCAGCAGCTTAGATGGGACAGGGTACCAGCCCCAGCATTTT
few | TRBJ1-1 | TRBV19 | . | CASTPQGSTVNTEAFF | TGTGCCAGTACCCCCCAAGGGTCCACAGTGAACACTGAAGCTTTCTTT
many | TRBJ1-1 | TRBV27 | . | CASSLFEGTEAFF | TGTGCCAGCAGTTTATTTGAGGGTACTGAAGCTTTCTTT
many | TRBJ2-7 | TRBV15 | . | CATSTHAASYEQYF | TGTGCCACCAGCACCCACGCGGCCTCCTACGAGCAGTACTTC
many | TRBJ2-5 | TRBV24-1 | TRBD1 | CATSDPTGGFETQYF | TGTGCCACCAGTGACCCGACAGGGGGATTTGAGACCCAGTACTTC
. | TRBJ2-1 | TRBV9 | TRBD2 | CASSWGLVTYNEQFF | TGTGCCAGCAGCTGGGGACTAGTTACCTACAATGAGCAGTTCTTC
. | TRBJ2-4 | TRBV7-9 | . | CASSCNPGRKYF | TGTGCCAGCAGCTGCAATCCGGGTCGCAAGTACTTC
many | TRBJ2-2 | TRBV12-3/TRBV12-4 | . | CASSPNRGGTGELFF | TGTGCCAGCAGTCCCAACAGGGGAGGCACCGGGGAGCTGTTTTTT
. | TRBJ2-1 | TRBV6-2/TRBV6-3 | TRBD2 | CASSLLAGDYNEQFF | TGTGCCAGCAGTCTCCTAGCGGGGGATTACAATGAGCAGTTCTTC
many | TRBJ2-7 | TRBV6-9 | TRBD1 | CASPTRDRGYEQYF | TGTGCCAGCCCGACCCGGGACAGGGGATACGAGCAGTACTTC
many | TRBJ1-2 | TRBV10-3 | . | CAISESGEFGGYTF | TGTGCCATCAGTGAGTCGGGGGAGTTCGGCGGCTACACCTTC
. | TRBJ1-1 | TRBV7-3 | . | CASSLIRGQNTEAFF | TGTGCCAGCAGCTTAATCAGGGGACAGAACACTGAAGCTTTCTTT
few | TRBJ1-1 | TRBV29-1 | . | CSVAGVVGTEAFF | TGCAGCGTAGCCGGAGTTGTGGGCACTGAAGCTTTCTTT
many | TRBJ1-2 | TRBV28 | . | CASNQGSYGYTF | TGTGCCAGCAACCAGGGTAGCTATGGCTACACCTTC
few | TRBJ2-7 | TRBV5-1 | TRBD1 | CASSSKTGDEQYF | TGCGCCAGCAGCTCTAAGACAGGGGACGAGCAGTACTTC
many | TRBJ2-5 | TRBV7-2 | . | CASSITGRGETQYF | TGTGCCAGCAGCATTACAGGGCGGGGAGAGACCCAGTACTTC
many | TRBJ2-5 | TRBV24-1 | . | CATSDLGETQYF | TGTGCCACCAGTGACTTAGGGGAGACCCAGTACTTC
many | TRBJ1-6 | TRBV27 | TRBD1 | CASSLLPGQGRMVDSPLHF | TGTGCCAGCAGTTTACTTCCAGGACAGGGGAGAATGGTGGATTCACCCCTCCACTTT
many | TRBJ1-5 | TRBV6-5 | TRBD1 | CASSYSTTGDQPQHF | TGTGCCAGCAGTTACTCAACAACAGGGGACCAGCCCCAGCATTTT
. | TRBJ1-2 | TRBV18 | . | CASSPGDNYGYTF | TGTGCCAGCTCACCGGGGGACAACTATGGCTACACCTTC
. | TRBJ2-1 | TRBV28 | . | CASSFKGNEQFF | TGTGCCAGCAGTTTCAAAGGCAATGAGCAGTTCTTC
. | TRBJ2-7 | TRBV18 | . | CASSPQGATRQYF | TGTGCCAGCTCACCACAGGGCGCTACGAGGCAGTACTTC
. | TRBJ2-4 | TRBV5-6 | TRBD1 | CASSPAGPMGQGSLQYF | TGTGCCAGCAGCCCTGCGGGCCCGATGGGACAGGGGTCCCTTCAGTACTTC
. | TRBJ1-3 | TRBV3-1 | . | CASSQSAGNTIYF | TGTGCCAGCAGCCAGAGCGCCGGAAACACCATATATTTT
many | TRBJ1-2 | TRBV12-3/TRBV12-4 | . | CASLNRYYGYTF | TGTGCCAGCTTGAACCGCTACTATGGCTACACCTTC
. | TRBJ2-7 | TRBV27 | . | CASSLQGLPVSYEQYF | TGTGCCAGCAGTTTACAGGGACTTCCCGTCTCCTACGAGCAGTACTTC
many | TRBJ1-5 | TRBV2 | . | CASSEDTAGNQPQHF | TGTGCCAGCAGCGAAGATACCGCGGGCAATCAGCCCCAGCATTTT
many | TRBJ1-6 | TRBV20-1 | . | CSASGDSVPF | TGCAGTGCTTCAGGTGATTCGGTACCCTTT
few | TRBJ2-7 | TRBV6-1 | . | CASTQTGTNSYEQYF | TGTGCCAGCACTCAGACAGGGACTAACTCCTACGAGCAGTACTTC
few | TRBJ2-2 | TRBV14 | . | CASSLLLGGELFF | TGTGCCAGCAGCCTCCTACTCGGCGGGGAGCTGTTTTTT